The T cell receptor beta chain under discussion was sequenced for a study of STAT5B mutations in CD4+ large granular lymphocyte leukemia. Note on this clone: Its matching antigen is unknown.

Trimming at V came to 5 bases and at J to 7 bases, leaving 11 bases not matched to a gene. The CDR3 is 15 amino acids. From germline, CDR1 is MNHEY and CDR2 SMNVEV (reference sequence). Study-level results: Data were not HLA-matched across samples. About 25% of private leukemic clonotypes occurred rarely in other patients' non-leukemic repertoires. TRBV06-family usage was enriched in top patient clones (8/27) versus controls (2/35).

TCRdb keeps only in-frame clones here, not all; method: immunoSEQ multiplex PCR. The table has roughly 40,000 clones, roughly 79% seen once. The gene calls are TRBV27 and TRBJ2-1; 7 positions match TRBD1. Material: CD4+ T cells from blood buffy coats. The TCR was taken from a human donor in good health. CDR3 sequence (DNA): TGTGCCAGCAGTCCCCGGGACAGCTCTTGGAATGAGCAGTTCTTC. This gives the protein CASSPRDSSWNEQFF.